A single sample is the source of the 25 T cell receptor beta chains below, sequenced in a study of cytomegalovirus exposure and HLA in healthy donors. Researchers ran the PCR with 60 Vbeta and 13 Jbeta primers. Measured with immunoSEQ multiplex PCR; TCRdb has only the in-frame clones, and not every one. The sample contains around 160,000 clones, approximately 79% of which appear only once. The material sequenced was PBMCs. Receptors were obtained from a man aged 50-60 years in good health and CMV-seropositive.

The chain recombines TRBV5-4 with TRBJ2-7; no clear D gene. The CDR3 totals 12 residues. The germline V gene has CDR1 SGHNT and CDR2 YYREEE (reference sequence). The V and J ends lost 1 base and 6 bases respectively, with 8 bases between them. CDR3 residues: CASSLFPSEQYF. The CDR3 DNA reads TGTGCCAGCAGCTTGTTTCCTAGCGAGCAGTACTTC.

The rearrangement links TRBV6-5 to TRBJ2-7; possibly TRBD1 for D (6 bases). The ends were cut back, 5 bases at V and 5 bases at J, with 19 bases in the middle. Per germline, CDR1 MNHEY and CDR2 SVGAGI. This CDR3 spans 15 amino acids. Written as DNA, the CDR3 is TGTGCCAGCAGTAAAACAGGGTTATCAACGGACGAGCAGTACTTC. This sequence encodes CASSKTGLSTDEQYF.

The CDR3 DNA follows: TGTGCCAGCAGGGGACTAGCGGGAAACACAGATACGCAGTATTTT. This gives the protein CASRGLAGNTDTQYF. This sequence joins TRBV6-5 and TRBJ2-3; 13 nucleotides agree with TRBD2. The ends lost 6 bases at V and 2 bases at J; junction bases unmatched: 2. The CDR3 contains 15 residues. CDR1 and CDR2 from the germline V gene are MNHEY and SVGAGI.

The V and J genes are TRBV11-2 and TRBJ2-1, with 15 bases matching TRBD2. Looked up from germline, CDR1 is SGHAT and CDR2 is FQNNGV. The trim removed 6 bases at V and 7 bases at J, leaving 4 bases unmatched. The length of the CDR3 is 15 residues. CDR3 sequence (DNA): TGTGCCAGCAGAGGACTAGCGGGGGGGCTAAATGAGCAGTTCTTC. This gives the protein CASRGLAGGLNEQFF. The full variable domain, with the rest looked up from reference TRBV11-2 and TRBJ2-1, is EAGVAQSPRYKIIEKRQSVAFWCNPISGHATLYWYQQILGQGPKLLIQFQNNGVVDDSQLPKDRFSAERLKGVDSTLKIQPAKLEDSAVYLCASRGLAGGLNEQFFGPGTRLTVL.

This rearrangement joins TRBV11-2 to TRBJ1-1; tentatively, D is TRBD1 (6 bases). V shed 5 bases and J shed 1 base, with 17 bases lying between them. The CDR3 totals 16 residues. Germline assignment: CDR1 SGHAT and CDR2 FQNNGV. In DNA form, the CDR3 reads TGTGCCAGCAGCCCCACGAGTTGGGACACGAACACTGAAGCTTTCTTT. Amino acids: CASSPTSWDTNTEAFF.

J is TRBJ2-1 and V is TRBV28; 7 nucleotides match TRBD1. The germline gives CDR1 MDHEN, CDR2 SYDVKM. This CDR3 is 14 amino acids long. V lost 9 bases and J lost 6; bases outside the gene matches: 11. The CDR3 region is CASGRRDSRNEQFF. CDR3 sequence (DNA): TGTGCCAGTGGGAGAAGGGACAGTCGCAATGAGCAGTTCTTC. Combining the CDR3 with reference TRBV28 and TRBJ2-1 gives the whole variable domain DVKVTQSSRYLVKRTGEKVFLECVQDMDHENMFWYRQDPGLGLRLIYFSYDVKMKEKGDIPEGYSVSREKKERFSLILESASTNQTSMYLCASGRRDSRNEQFFGPGTRLTVL.

The chain uses TRBV11-2 and TRBJ2-1, with a possible D match to TRBD1 (6 bases). This CDR3 spans 14 amino acids. Per germline, CDR1 SGHAT and CDR2 FQNNGV. The V end was cut by 8 bases, the J end by 8 bases, with 19 bases between. The CDR3 region is CASRNQGKGDEQFF. Written as DNA, the CDR3 is TGTGCCAGCCGAAACCAGGGGAAAGGTGATGAGCAGTTCTTC.

This sequence joins TRBV29-1 and TRBJ1-5; D uncertain. CDR3 length: 13 residues. V lost 4 bases and J lost 3, with 10 bases in between. The germline CDR1 and CDR2 sequences are SQVTM and ANQGSEA. CDR3 nucleotide sequence: TGCAGCGTTGTTGGAGGGAACAATCAGCCCCAGCATTTT. This encodes CSVVGGNNQPQHF.

The chain has TRBV7-9 and TRBJ2-3, with TRBD2 matching over 7 bases. Unmatched junction bases numbered 11, after V lost 5 bases and J lost 0 bases. Germline CDR1 SEHNR, CDR2 FQNEAQ (reference sequence). This CDR3 has 17 residues. Written as DNA, the CDR3 is TGTGCCAGCAGCCCCCTTTGGACTAGTTTTAGCACAGATACGCAGTATTTT. Translating gives CASSPLWTSFSTDTQYF.

The chain combines TRBV5-1 with TRBJ1-4; D may be TRBD1 (5 bases). The germline CDR1 and CDR2 sequences are SGHRS and YFSETQ. The length of the CDR3 is 14 residues. The germline V and J ends were trimmed by 4 bases and 4 bases, with 11 bases remaining between them. The chain's CDR3 is CASSGGGYNEKLFF. The CDR3 DNA reads TGCGCCAGCAGCGGGGGGGGGTATAATGAAAAACTGTTTTTT.

The V call is TRBV10-3, the J call TRBJ1-2; D gene ambiguous. The CDR3 is 14 amino acids. CDR1 is ENHRY and CDR2 is SYGVKD in the germline V gene. V shed 3 bases and J shed 8 bases, with 16 bases lying between them. The CDR3 spells CAISDPPELLGYTF. The CDR3, as DNA: TGTGCCATCAGTGACCCCCCCGAGCTGTTAGGCTACACCTTC.

The gene calls are TRBV5-6 and TRBJ2-5; D unresolved. This CDR3 spans 16 amino acids. CDR1 and CDR2 from the germline V gene are SGHDT and YYEEEE. Trimming left V 0 bases short and J 3 bases short, with 15 bases between. CDR3 sequence reads: CASSLGHLTGKETQYF. The DNA of the CDR3 is TGTGCCAGCAGCTTGGGACACCTCACTGGTAAAGAGACCCAGTACTTC.

The chain combines TRBV11-1 with TRBJ2-7; unclear D gene. V was cut by 2 bases and J by 3 bases, with 17 bases left in between. Germline CDR1 is SGHAT and CDR2 is FQDESV (reference sequence). CDR3 length equals 16 residues. The CDR3 spells CASSLTGPEALYEQYF. The CDR3 DNA sequence: TGTGCCAGCAGCTTAACGGGTCCAGAGGCCCTCTACGAGCAGTACTTC.

This clone was observed a handful of times. The V gene is TRBV5-6, the J gene TRBJ1-1; 8 nucleotides line up with TRBD1. Germline V gene data show CDR1 as SGHDT and CDR2 as YYEEEE. The CDR3 totals 13 residues. The V gene end was trimmed by 0 bases and the J gene end by 11 bases; junction bases not matched to a gene: 6. The CDR3 region has the DNA TGTGCCAGCAGCTTGGGCACAGGGGGGAGGGCTTTCTTT. It codes for CASSLGTGGRAFF. Complete variable domain (other parts from reference TRBV5-6 and TRBJ1-1): DAGVTQSPTHLIKTRGQQVTLRCSPKSGHDTVSWYQQALGQGPQFIFQYYEEEERQRGNFPDRFSGHQFPNYSSELNVNALLLGDSALYLCASSLGTGGRAFFGQGTRLTVV.

Only a few counts were recorded for this clone. The J gene is TRBJ2-5, the V gene TRBV11-1, with a tentative D call TRBD2 (5 bases). Germline assignment: CDR1 SGHAT and CDR2 FQDESV (reference sequence). This CDR3 is built from 16 residues. V was clipped by 5 bases and J by 2 bases, with 18 bases between them. CDR3 DNA: TGTGCCAGCAGCCCGATGAGGGCAGGCAGGCAAGAGACCCAGTACTTC. It encodes CASSPMRAGRQETQYF.

This rearrangement joins TRBV5-4 to TRBJ2-2, with 9 nucleotides matching TRBD2. The CDR3 sequence is 14 residues long. The germline V gene encodes CDR1 SGHNT and CDR2 YYREEE (reference sequence). With 4 bases clipped from V and 4 bases from J, the junction kept 2 bases outside the gene matches. In DNA form, the CDR3 reads TGTGCCAGCAGCCCGCGGGGGGGCACCGGGGAGCTGTTTTTT. Translation: CASSPRGGTGELFF.

This clone was seen only a few times. CDR3 amino acids: CASSMGGTGANVLTF. The CDR3 DNA follows: TGTGCCAGTAGTATGGGGGGGACTGGGGCCAACGTCCTGACTTTC. The chain carries TRBV19 and TRBJ2-6; 7 positions agree with TRBD2. The junction had 1 base not matched to a gene; V was cut back by 3 bases and J by 2 bases. This CDR3 is built from 15 residues. Per germline, CDR1 LNHDA and CDR2 SQIVND (reference sequence).

This chain uses TRBV11-2 with TRBJ1-5; D is uncertain. This CDR3 has 14 residues. Germline V CDR1 and CDR2: SGHAT, FQNNGV. V shed 1 base and J shed 4 bases, with 8 bases lying between them. The DNA of the CDR3 is TGTGCCAGCAGCTTAGGAACGGGAAATCAGCCCCAGCATTTT. It codes for CASSLGTGNQPQHF.

This clone was counted a few times. Additional DNA sequences in this sample encode the identical CDR3. The chain employs TRBV5-1 and TRBJ1-5; unclear D gene. Germline values: CDR1 SGHRS, CDR2 YFSETQ. The CDR3 covers 14 residues. V lost 0 bases and J 3 bases, leaving 7 bases between the germline ends. CDR3 DNA sequence: TGCGCCAGCAGCTTGGGCGGGTTCAATCAGCCCCAGCATTTT. Translation: CASSLGGFNQPQHF.

The gene calls are TRBV7-9 and TRBJ1-4, with D possibly being TRBD1 (5 bases). This CDR3 is 14 amino acids long. Germline V gene data show CDR1 as SEHNR and CDR2 as FQNEAQ (reference sequence). With 5 bases removed from V and 7 bases from J, the gap between germline ends came to 14 bases. The CDR3 DNA reads as TGTGCCAGCAGCCCGACAGCACGAATTGAAAAACTGTTTTTT. It codes for CASSPTARIEKLFF.

The genes are TRBV18 and TRBJ1-1; the D gene is possibly TRBD1 (6 bases). Looked up from germline, CDR1 is KGHSH and CDR2 is LQKENI. CDR3 length: 15 residues. Trimming removed 0 bases at V and 9 bases at J, with 17 bases between. The CDR3 nucleotides are TGTGCCAGCTCACCACCCTCACCCGGACAGATAAAAGCTTTCTTT. Translated, it gives CASSPPSPGQIKAFF.

The chain combines TRBV10-3 with TRBJ2-3; D possibly corresponds to TRBD2 (6 bases). The CDR3 is made up of 12 amino acids. Germline V gene sequence: CDR1 ENHRY, CDR2 SYGVKD. Trimming took 8 bases from V and 3 from J, leaving 9 bases between them. The CDR3 here is CAIGRPTDTQYF. DNA for the CDR3: TGTGCCATCGGGAGGCCAACAGATACGCAGTATTTT.

The rearrangement uses TRBV28 and TRBJ2-3; weak D call: TRBD1 (5 bases). Deletions cut 2 bases from V and 2 bases from J, with 8 bases between. Germline CDR1 is MDHEN and CDR2 is SYDVKM. The CDR3 extends over 14 amino acids. The CDR3 here is CASSLGRVTDTQYF. DNA of the CDR3: TGTGCCAGCAGTTTAGGCAGGGTCACAGATACGCAGTATTTT.

The chain recombines TRBV6-6 with TRBJ1-2, with D possibly matching TRBD1 (5 bases). The germline CDR1 and CDR2 sequences are MNHNY and SVGAGI (reference sequence). V dropped 8 bases and J dropped 12 bases, with 13 bases sitting between them. The CDR3 runs 10 residues. The CDR3 sequence: CASRGGRNTF. CDR3 sequence (DNA): TGTGCCAGCCGGGGGGGGAGAAACACCTTC.

This clone was seen only once. The chain is built from TRBV28 and TRBJ2-7; 8 nucleotides agree with TRBD1. CDR1 is MDHEN, CDR2 SYDVKM, per germline. The junction had 4 bases not matched to a gene; V was cut back by 6 bases and J by 6 bases. The CDR3 runs to 12 residues. This chain's CDR3 is CASRLQGGEQYF. Written as DNA, the CDR3 is TGTGCCAGCAGACTACAGGGGGGCGAGCAGTACTTC.